This T cell receptor (beta chain) appears in the sequencing data of a study of shared clonotypes between healthy human individuals. The CDR3 contains 14 residues. Germline V CDR1 and CDR2: MNHNY, SVGAGI (reference sequence). Trimming shortened V by 6 bases and J by 0 bases, and 12 bases separated the two germline ends. Selected positively for CCR7 and CD45RO-negative, naive CD8 cells excluded terminally differentiated effector memory CD45RA+ cells. Libraries were prepared by immunoSEQ multiplex PCR; TCRdb keeps only in-frame clonotypes and omits some of them. Here the sample spans some 2,100,000 clones, 90% to 95% being singletons.

This sequence was found in a man between 18 and 29 years old in good health. Some clones in this sample may be carry-over from other donors' samples. The specimen was naive CD8+ T cells from PBMCs. V usage is TRBV6-6 and J usage is TRBJ2-7; D is perhaps TRBD1 or TRBD2 (6 bases each). The CDR3 DNA sequence: TGTGCCAGCAGCCTAGGGGGGCTCTCCTACGAGCAGTACTTC. It encodes CASSLGGLSYEQYF.